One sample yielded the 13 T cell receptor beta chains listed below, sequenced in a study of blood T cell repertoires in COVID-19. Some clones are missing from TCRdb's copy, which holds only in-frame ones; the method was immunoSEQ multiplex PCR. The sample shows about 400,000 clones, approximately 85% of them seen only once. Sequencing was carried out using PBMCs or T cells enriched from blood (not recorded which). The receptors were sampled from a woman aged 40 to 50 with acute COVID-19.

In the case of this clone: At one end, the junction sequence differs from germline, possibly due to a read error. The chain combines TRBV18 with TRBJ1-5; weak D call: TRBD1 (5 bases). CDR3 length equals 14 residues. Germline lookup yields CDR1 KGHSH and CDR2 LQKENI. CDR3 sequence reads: CASSPGQSTQPQHF. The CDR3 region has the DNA TGTGCCAGCTCACCAGGACAAAGCACTCAGCCCCAGCATTTT.

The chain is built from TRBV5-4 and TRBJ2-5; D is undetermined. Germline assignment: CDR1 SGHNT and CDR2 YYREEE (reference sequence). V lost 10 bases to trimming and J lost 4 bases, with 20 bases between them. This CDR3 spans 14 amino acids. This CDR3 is CAPREAWSGETQYF. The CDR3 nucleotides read TGTGCCCCCCGAGAGGCGTGGAGTGGAGAGACCCAGTACTTC. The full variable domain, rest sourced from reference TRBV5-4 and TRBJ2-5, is ETGVTQSPTHLIKTRGQQVTLRCSSQSGHNTVSWYQQALGQGPQFIFQYYREEENGRGNFPPRFSGLQFPNYSSELNVNALELDDSALYLCAPREAWSGETQYFGPGTRLLVL.

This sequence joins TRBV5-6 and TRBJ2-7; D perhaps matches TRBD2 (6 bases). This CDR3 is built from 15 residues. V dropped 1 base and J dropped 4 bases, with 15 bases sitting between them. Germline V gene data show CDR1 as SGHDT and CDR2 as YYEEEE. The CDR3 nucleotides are TGTGCCAGCAGCTTGCGCGGGACCTTTGCATACGAGCAGTACTTC. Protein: CASSLRGTFAYEQYF.

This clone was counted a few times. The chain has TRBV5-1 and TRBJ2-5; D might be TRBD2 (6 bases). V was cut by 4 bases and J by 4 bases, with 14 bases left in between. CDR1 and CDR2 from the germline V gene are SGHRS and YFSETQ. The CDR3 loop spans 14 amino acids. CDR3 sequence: CASSPPTSGETQYF. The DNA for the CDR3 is TGCGCCAGCAGCCCTCCGACTAGTGGAGAGACCCAGTACTTC.

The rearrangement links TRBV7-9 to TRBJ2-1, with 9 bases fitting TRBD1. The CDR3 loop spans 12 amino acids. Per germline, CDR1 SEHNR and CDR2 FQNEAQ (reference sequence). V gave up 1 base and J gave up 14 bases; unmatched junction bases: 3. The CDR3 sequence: CASSLEQGAKFF. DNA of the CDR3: TGTGCCAGCAGCTTAGAACAGGGGGCAAAGTTCTTC.

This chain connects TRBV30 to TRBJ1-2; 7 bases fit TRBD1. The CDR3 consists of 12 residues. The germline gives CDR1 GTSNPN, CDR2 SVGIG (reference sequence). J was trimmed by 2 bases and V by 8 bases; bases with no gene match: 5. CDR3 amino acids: CAATQGNYGYTF. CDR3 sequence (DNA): TGTGCCGCAACACAGGGGAACTATGGCTACACCTTC.

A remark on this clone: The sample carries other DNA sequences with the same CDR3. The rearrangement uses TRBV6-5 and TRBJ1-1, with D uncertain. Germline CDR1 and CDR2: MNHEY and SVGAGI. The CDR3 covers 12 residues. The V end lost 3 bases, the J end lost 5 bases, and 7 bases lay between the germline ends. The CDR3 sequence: CASSYTGTEAFF. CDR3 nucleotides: TGTGCCAGCAGTTATACGGGAACTGAAGCTTTCTTT.

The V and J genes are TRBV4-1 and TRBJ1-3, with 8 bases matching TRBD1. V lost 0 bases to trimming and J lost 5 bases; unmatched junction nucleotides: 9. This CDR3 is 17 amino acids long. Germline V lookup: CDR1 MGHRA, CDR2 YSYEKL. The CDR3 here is CASSQDWGQDHRNTIYF. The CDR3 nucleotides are TGCGCCAGCAGCCAAGATTGGGGACAGGACCATCGAAACACCATATATTTT.

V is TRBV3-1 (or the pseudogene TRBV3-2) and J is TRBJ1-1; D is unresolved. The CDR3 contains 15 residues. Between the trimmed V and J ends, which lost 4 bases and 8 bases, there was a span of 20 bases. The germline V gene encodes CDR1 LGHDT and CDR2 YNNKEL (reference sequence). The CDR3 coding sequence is TGTGCCAGCAGCCCCGTCTCTGGAGCTTACTTGGAAGCTTTCTTT. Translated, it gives CASSPVSGAYLEAFF.

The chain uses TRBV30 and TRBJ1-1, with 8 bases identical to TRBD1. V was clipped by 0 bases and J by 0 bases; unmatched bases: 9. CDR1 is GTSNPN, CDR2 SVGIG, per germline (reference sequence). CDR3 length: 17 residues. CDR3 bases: TGTGCCTGGAGTGTAAACCGACAGGGGCCGGTGAACACTGAAGCTTTCTTT. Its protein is CAWSVNRQGPVNTEAFF.

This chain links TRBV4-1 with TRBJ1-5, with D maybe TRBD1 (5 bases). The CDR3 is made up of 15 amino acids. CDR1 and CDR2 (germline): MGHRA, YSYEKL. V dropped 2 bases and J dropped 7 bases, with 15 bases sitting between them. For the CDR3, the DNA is TGCGCCAGCAGCCAATTTCAAGGGGTCCGACAGCCCCAGCATTTT. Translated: CASSQFQGVRQPQHF.

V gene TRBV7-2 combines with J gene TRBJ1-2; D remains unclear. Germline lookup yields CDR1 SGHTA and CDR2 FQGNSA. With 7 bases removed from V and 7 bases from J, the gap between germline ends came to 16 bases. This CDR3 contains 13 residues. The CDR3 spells CASTFTPGSGYTF. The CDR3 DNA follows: TGTGCCAGCACCTTCACCCCAGGAAGTGGCTACACCTTC.

CDR3 region: CASSRGGGDTQYF. The CDR3, as DNA: TGTGCCAGCAGTCGGGGGGGTGGAGATACGCAGTATTTT. The chain couples TRBV2 to TRBJ2-3, with TRBD2 matching over 8 bases. The germline V gene encodes CDR1 SNHLY and CDR2 FYNNEI. The CDR3 contains 13 residues. V shed 5 bases and J 5 bases; nucleotides not matched to a gene: 3. The whole variable domain, filled in from reference TRBV2 and TRBJ2-3, reads EPEVTQTPSHQVTQMGQEVILRCVPISNHLYFYWYRQILGQKVEFLVSFYNNEISEKSEIFDDQFSVERPDGSNFTLKIRSTKLEDSAMYFCASSRGGGDTQYFGPGTRLTVL.